Below, one TCR beta chain is given with its context. Its antigen is unknown. The junction does not match germline at one end; this may be a read error. This entry is derived from a study of response to subunit inactivated influenza vaccine. Whole-study findings and limits: The authors suggested that every seasonal influenza vaccination recruits few new T cells.

TCRdb fed the RT-PCR reads into MiXCR, producing one record per CDR3 protein. The profile shows roughly 760,000 distinct CDR3 sequences, 21% of them singletons. This CDR3 contains 16 residues. Germline CDR1 LGHDT, CDR2 YNNKEL (reference sequence). V gene TRBV3-1 combines with J gene TRBJ1-4, with 7 positions matching TRBD1. The specimen was PBMCs from blood, collected 4 to 6 days after vaccination. This clonotype originated in a man aged 50 or older who received an inactivated influenza vaccine. The CDR3 coding sequence is TGTGCCAGCAGCCAGGGACGGACAGGTCCTAACGAAAAACTGTTTTTT. It specifies CASSQGRTGPNEKLFF.